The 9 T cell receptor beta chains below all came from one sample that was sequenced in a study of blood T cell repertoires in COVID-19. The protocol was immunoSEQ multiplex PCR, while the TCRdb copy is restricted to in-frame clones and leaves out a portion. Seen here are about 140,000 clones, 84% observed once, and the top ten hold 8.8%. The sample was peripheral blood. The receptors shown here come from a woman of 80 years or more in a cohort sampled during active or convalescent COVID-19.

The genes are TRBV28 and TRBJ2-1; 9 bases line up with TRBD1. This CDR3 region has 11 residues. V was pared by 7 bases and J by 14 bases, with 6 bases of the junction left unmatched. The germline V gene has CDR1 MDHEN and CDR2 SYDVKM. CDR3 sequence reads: CASTTRDREFF. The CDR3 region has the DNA TGTGCCAGCACCACCCGGGACAGGGAGTTCTTC.

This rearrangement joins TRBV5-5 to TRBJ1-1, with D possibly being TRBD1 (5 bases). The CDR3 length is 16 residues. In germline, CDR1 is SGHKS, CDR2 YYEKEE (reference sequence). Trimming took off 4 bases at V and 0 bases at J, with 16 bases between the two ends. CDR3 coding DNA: TGTGCCAGCAGCGCGGCCGCCCGACAGTTGAACACTGAAGCTTTCTTT. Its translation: CASSAAARQLNTEAFF.

The CDR3 DNA reads as TGTGCCAGCAGTTCCGCCGGGACAGGGCGGAATTCACCCCTCCACTTT. Translated: CASSSAGTGRNSPLHF. V is TRBV25-1 and J is TRBJ1-6; 9 bases line up with TRBD1. The CDR3 spans 16 residues. Germline trimming cut 5 bases from V and 7 bases from J; bases unmatched to any gene: 9. Germline-derived CDR1 and CDR2 are MGHDK and SYGVNS.

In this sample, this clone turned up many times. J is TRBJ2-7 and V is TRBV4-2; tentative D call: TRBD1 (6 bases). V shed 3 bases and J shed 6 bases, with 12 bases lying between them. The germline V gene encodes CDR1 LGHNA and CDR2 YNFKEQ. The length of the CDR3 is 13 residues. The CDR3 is CASSQRTGSEQYV. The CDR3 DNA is TGTGCCAGCAGCCAGAGAACAGGGTCCGAGCAGTACGTC.

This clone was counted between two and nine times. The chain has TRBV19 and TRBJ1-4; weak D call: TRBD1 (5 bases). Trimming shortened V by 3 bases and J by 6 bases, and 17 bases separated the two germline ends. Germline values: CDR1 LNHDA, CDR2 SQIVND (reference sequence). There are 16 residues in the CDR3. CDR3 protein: CASSIVTQGTDEKLFF. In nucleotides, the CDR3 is TGTGCCAGTAGTATCGTTACTCAGGGAACCGATGAAAAACTGTTTTTT.

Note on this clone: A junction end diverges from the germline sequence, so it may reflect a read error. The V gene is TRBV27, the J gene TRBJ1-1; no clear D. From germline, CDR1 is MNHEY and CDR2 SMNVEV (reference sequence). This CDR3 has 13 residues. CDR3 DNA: TGTGCCAGCAGTTTATTTTACAGCACTGAGGCTTTCTTT. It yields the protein CASSLFYSTEAFF.

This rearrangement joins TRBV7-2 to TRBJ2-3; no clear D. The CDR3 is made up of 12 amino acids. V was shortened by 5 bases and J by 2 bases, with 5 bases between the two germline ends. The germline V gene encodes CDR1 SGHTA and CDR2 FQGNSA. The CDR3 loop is CASSLYTDTQYF. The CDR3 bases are TGTGCCAGCAGCCTATACACAGATACGCAGTATTTT.

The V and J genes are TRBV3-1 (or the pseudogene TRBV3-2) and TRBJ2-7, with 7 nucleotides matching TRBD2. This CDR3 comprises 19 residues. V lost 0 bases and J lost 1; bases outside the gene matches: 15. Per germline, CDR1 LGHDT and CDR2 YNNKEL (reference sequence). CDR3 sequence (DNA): TGTGCCAGCAGCCAAGATCGGGGACGGTTAACCGGGAGGTCCTACGAGCAGTACTTC. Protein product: CASSQDRGRLTGRSYEQYF.

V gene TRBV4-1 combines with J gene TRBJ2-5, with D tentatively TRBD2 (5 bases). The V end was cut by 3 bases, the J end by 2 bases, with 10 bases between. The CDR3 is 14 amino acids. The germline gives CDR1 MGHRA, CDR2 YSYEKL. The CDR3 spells CASSQGADQETQYF. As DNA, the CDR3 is TGCGCCAGCAGCCAGGGAGCGGATCAAGAGACCCAGTACTTC.